Shown below are 18 T cell receptor beta chains from a single sample sequenced in a study of T cells in Graves' hyperthyroidism and ophthalmopathy. From RNA transcripts, TCR beta CDR3 regions were amplified. The HTBI primer set was used in a first-round RT-PCR of the TCR CDR3. MiXCR, applied by TCRdb to the multiplex PCR reads, yields one record per CDR3 protein. The sample consists of about 610,000 distinct CDR3 sequences, about 15% of them appearing once. The sample comprised blood. The receptors were sampled from a woman in her thirties or forties with Graves' ophthalmopathy.

This clonotype occurred many times. The chain has TRBV28 and TRBJ1-1; D is undetermined. The germline CDR1 and CDR2 sequences are MDHEN and SYDVKM. Trimming pared 9 bases from V and 3 bases from J, leaving 14 bases between. The CDR3 consists of 13 residues. The CDR3 protein is CARPYGEDTEAFF. CDR3 bases: TGTGCCAGGCCTTATGGGGAGGACACTGAAGCTTTCTTT.

This clonotype was counted many times. This chain uses TRBV27 with TRBJ2-7; D gene ambiguous. V lost 1 base and J 0 bases, leaving 7 bases between the germline ends. The germline V gene has CDR1 MNHEY and CDR2 SMNVEV (reference sequence). The CDR3 is 14 residues long. The CDR3 DNA reads TGTGCCAGCAGTTTATTGACGGGCTCCTACGAGCAGTACTTC. It yields the protein CASSLLTGSYEQYF.

In this sample, this clonotype turned up a few times. The chain combines TRBV18 with TRBJ1-2; D is unclear. V lost 1 base, J lost 5 bases, and 8 bases lay in between. The CDR3 sequence is 13 residues long. Per germline, CDR1 KGHSH and CDR2 LQKENI. The CDR3: CASSPQAEYGYTF. CDR3 DNA: TGTGCCAGCTCACCACAGGCCGAGTATGGCTACACCTTC.

This clonotype was counted many times. The J gene is TRBJ1-5, the V gene TRBV28, with TRBD1 matching over 7 bases. Trimming removed 5 bases from V and 4 bases from J; junction bases left unmatched: 11. CDR1 and CDR2 from the germline V gene are MDHEN and SYDVKM. CDR3 length: 16 amino acids. The CDR3 nucleotides are TGTGCCAGCAGTGCCTTCAGGGGGATGAGGAATCAGCCCCAGCATTTT. Translation: CASSAFRGMRNQPQHF.

This sequence joins TRBV3-1 and TRBJ2-3; 7 bases are shared with TRBD2. CDR3 length: 16 residues. V shed 4 bases, J shed 4 bases, and the junction held 11 bases outside the gene matches. Germline V CDR1 and CDR2: LGHDT, YNNKEL (reference sequence). The CDR3 region has the DNA TGTGCCAGCAGCCTTCAGACTAGCTATCCGTCAGATACGCAGTATTTT. Protein: CASSLQTSYPSDTQYF.

In this sample, this clonotype turned up many times. J is TRBJ1-2 and V is TRBV28; D gene uncertain. The germline V gene has CDR1 MDHEN and CDR2 SYDVKM. V lost 7 bases to trimming and J lost 7 bases, with 13 bases between them. The CDR3 length is 12 residues. The CDR3 loop is CASTASRRGYTF. CDR3 in DNA: TGTGCCAGCACCGCGTCGCGTCGTGGCTACACCTTC.

Ten or more counts support this clonotype. The V gene is TRBV12-3 or TRBV12-4, the J gene TRBJ1-1, with D tentatively TRBD1 (6 bases). CDR3 size: 14 residues. V dropped 5 bases and J dropped 5 bases, with 15 bases sitting between them. CDR3 in amino acids: CASSVQGWGTEAFF. In nucleotides, the CDR3 is TGTGCCAGCAGTGTACAGGGATGGGGAACTGAAGCTTTCTTT.

This clonotype was recorded at least ten times. The rearrangement uses TRBV11-1 and TRBJ1-1; 8 nucleotides align to TRBD1. The germline V gene encodes CDR1 SGHAT and CDR2 FQDESV (reference sequence). Trimming removed 7 bases from V and 0 bases from J; junction bases left unmatched: 7. The CDR3 has 15 amino acids. The CDR3 DNA reads as TGTGCCAGCAACGGACAGGGACTGATGAACACTGAAGCTTTCTTT. This encodes CASNGQGLMNTEAFF.

There are many counts of this clonotype. This rearrangement joins TRBV6-2 or TRBV6-3 to TRBJ2-7; possibly TRBD1 or TRBD2 for D (5 bases each). The CDR3 has 14 residues. Germline-derived CDR1 and CDR2 are MNHEY and SVGEGT. With 5 bases removed from V and 2 bases from J, the gap between germline ends came to 13 bases. The CDR3 here is CASSLRDPPYEQYF. CDR3 coding DNA: TGTGCCAGCAGTCTCCGGGACCCCCCCTACGAGCAGTACTTC.

The genes are TRBV4-1 and TRBJ1-2; 9 bases line up with TRBD1. This CDR3 contains 14 residues. The ends lost 1 base at V and 5 bases at J; junction bases unmatched: 2. The germline V gene has CDR1 MGHRA and CDR2 YSYEKL. The CDR3 region has the DNA TGCGCCAGCAGCCAAGCCGGGACAGGGTATGGCTACACCTTC. It is translated as CASSQAGTGYGYTF.

This clonotype was picked up many times. This rearrangement joins TRBV6-1 to TRBJ2-3; 10 nucleotides line up with TRBD1. CDR3 length: 16 residues. Per germline, CDR1 MNHNS and CDR2 SASEGT. The ends lost 2 bases at V and 6 bases at J; junction bases unmatched: 8. For the CDR3, the DNA is TGTGCCAGCAGTGAAAAGGGACAGGGGCTCCTTGATACGCAGTATTTT. Amino acid sequence: CASSEKGQGLLDTQYF.

There are many counts of this clonotype. The rearrangement uses TRBV6-1 and TRBJ1-1, with D perhaps TRBD1 (6 bases). The V gene's germline CDR1 is MNHNS and CDR2 SASEGT. The CDR3 is 14 residues long. Trimming took off 7 bases at V and 4 bases at J, with 16 bases between the two ends. The CDR3 sequence: CASNQQGGRTEAFF. CDR3 in DNA: TGTGCCAGCAACCAACAGGGAGGTCGCACTGAAGCTTTCTTT.

On this clonotype itself: This may stem from a read error, because a much larger clone lies one nucleotide away. The rearrangement joins TRBV10-3 to TRBJ1-2; D might be TRBD1 (5 bases). The CDR3 covers 15 residues. Per the germline V gene, CDR1 is ENHRY and CDR2 is SYGVKD. Trimming cost V 8 bases and J 4 bases, with 20 bases left between them. The CDR3 bases are TGTGCCATCGATAGCGCAGGGAGATCGAGCTATGGCTACACCTTC. Amino acid sequence: CAIDSAGRSSYGYTF.

Ten or more counts support this clonotype. V and J are TRBV6-2 or TRBV6-3 and TRBJ1-1, with D perhaps TRBD1 (5 bases). The germline gives CDR1 MNHEY, CDR2 SVGEGT. Between the trimmed V and J ends, which lost 2 bases and 4 bases, there was a span of 17 bases. There are 16 residues in the CDR3. CDR3 bases: TGTGCCAGCAGTTACCCGATCCAGTTCGGGGGCACTGAAGCTTTCTTT. It is translated as CASSYPIQFGGTEAFF.

This clonotype has at least ten counts. The genes are TRBV7-8 and TRBJ2-2; tentatively, D is TRBD1 (6 bases). Trimming cost V 10 bases and J 5 bases, with 14 bases left between them. Germline CDR1 reads SGHVS; CDR2 reads FQNEAQ. CDR3 size: 13 residues. The chain's CDR3 is CATGTFGTGELFF. The CDR3 DNA reads TGTGCCACCGGGACATTCGGGACCGGGGAGCTGTTTTTT.

This clonotype was recorded a few times. J is TRBJ2-7 and V is TRBV19; 8 bases align to TRBD2. The V gene end was trimmed by 5 bases and the J gene end by 0 bases; junction bases not matched to a gene: 15. Germline V gene lookup returns CDR1 LNHDA and CDR2 SQIVND (reference sequence). This CDR3 comprises 18 residues. The CDR3 coding sequence is TGTGCCAGTAGTCGGGCCGGGACTTGCGGGAGGAGCTCCTACGAGCAGTACTTC. Translation: CASSRAGTCGRSSYEQYF.

The sample holds many counts of this clonotype. The chain is built from TRBV11-3 and TRBJ2-2, with D unclear. This CDR3 is built from 15 residues. Germline CDR1 and CDR2: SGHNT and YENEEA. Trimming pared 4 bases from V and 4 bases from J, leaving 13 bases between. The CDR3 bases are TGTGCCAGCAGCTCGGCACCGGGCTCCACCGGGGAGCTGTTTTTT. This gives the protein CASSSAPGSTGELFF.

The chain joins TRBV24-1 to TRBJ2-2; no clear D. Germline CDR1 is KGHDR and CDR2 is SFDVKD. The CDR3 consists of 14 residues. Trimming stripped 3 bases from V and 6 bases from J, with 10 bases between. DNA for the CDR3: TGTGCCACCAGTGATGCGGATTGGCCCGGGGAGCTGTTTTTT. This sequence encodes CATSDADWPGELFF.